This passage covers 10 T cell receptor beta chains from one sample sequenced in a study of cytomegalovirus exposure and HLA in healthy donors. PCR involved 60 Vbeta and 13 Jbeta primers. Libraries were prepared by immunoSEQ multiplex PCR; TCRdb keeps only in-frame clonotypes and omits some of them. In the table there are under 250,000 clones, around 80% of which are singletons. What was sequenced was PBMCs. Source of these receptors: a boy younger than 18 in good health and CMV-seronegative.

V is TRBV11-2 and J is TRBJ2-5; 8 positions agree with TRBD1. Per the germline V gene, CDR1 is SGHAT and CDR2 is FQNNGV. The V segment lost 6 bases and the J segment 2 bases; nucleotides outside the gene matches: 11. This CDR3 is 16 amino acids long. The CDR3 bases are TGTGCCAGCAGATCCGGGACAGGAACCTTACAAGAGACCCAGTACTTC. It yields the protein CASRSGTGTLQETQYF.

This clone was counted a few times. V and J are TRBV27 and TRBJ2-7, with 9 bases that match TRBD2. Germline trimming cut 6 bases from V and 2 bases from J; bases unmatched to any gene: 5. CDR1 is MNHEY and CDR2 is SMNVEV in the germline V gene (reference sequence). This CDR3 is built from 14 residues. The CDR3 loop is CASRSGGTAYEQYF. CDR3 nucleotides: TGTGCCAGCAGGAGCGGGGGGACAGCCTACGAGCAGTACTTC.

The chain links TRBV5-4 to TRBJ1-2, with D possibly matching TRBD1 (5 bases). The germline gives CDR1 SGHNT, CDR2 YYREEE (reference sequence). V was pared by 4 bases and J by 9 bases, with 25 bases between. This CDR3 has 16 residues. The CDR3 reads CASSILLDLGRGSYTF. In nucleotides, the CDR3 is TGTGCCAGCAGCATCCTTTTAGACTTGGGCCGGGGGAGCTACACCTTC.

The chain has TRBV5-8 and TRBJ1-1; D not certain. Germline V gives CDR1 SGHTS, CDR2 YDEGEE. The CDR3 is 14 residues long. Between the trimmed V and J ends, which lost 2 bases and 0 bases, there was a span of 8 bases. The CDR3 DNA reads TGTGCCAGCAGCTTTAACACCCTGAACACTGAAGCTTTCTTT. Protein product: CASSFNTLNTEAFF.

The chain employs TRBV6-1 and TRBJ2-7; TRBD1 is a possible D gene (6 bases). V was trimmed by 1 base and J by 3 bases, leaving 13 bases between them. The CDR3 is made up of 15 amino acids. Germline V gene sequence: CDR1 MNHNS, CDR2 SASEGT. The CDR3, as DNA: TGTGCCAGCAGTGAAGTGGCAGGGGTCGGCTACGAGCAGTACTTC. Protein sequence: CASSEVAGVGYEQYF.

The V and J genes are TRBV19 and TRBJ1-2, with a tentative D call TRBD1 (5 bases). Germline V gives CDR1 LNHDA, CDR2 SQIVND (reference sequence). The CDR3 loop spans 13 amino acids. Trimming took 2 bases from V and 6 from J, leaving 10 bases between them. This chain's CDR3 is CASSIRGGNGYTF. CDR3 nucleotides: TGTGCCAGTAGTATAAGGGGAGGGAATGGCTACACCTTC. Full variable domain (outside the CDR3, taken from reference TRBV19 and TRBJ1-2): DGGITQSPKYLFRKEGQNVTLSCEQNLNHDAMYWYRQDPGQGLRLIYYSQIVNDFQKGDIAEGYSVSREKKESFPLTVTSAQKNPTAFYLCASSIRGGNGYTFGSGTRLTVV.

The genes are TRBV7-6 and TRBJ2-1; TRBD2 matches at 10 bases. After removal of 1 base from V and 5 bases from J, the junction contained 5 bases not matched to a gene. CDR1 and CDR2 from the germline V gene are SGHVS and FNYEAQ. This CDR3 comprises 16 residues. Here the CDR3 reads CASSLGTSGEDNEQFF. CDR3 coding DNA: TGTGCCAGCAGCTTAGGGACTAGCGGAGAAGACAATGAGCAGTTCTTC.

The gene calls are TRBV7-8 and TRBJ1-2, with 8 bases fitting TRBD1. Per the germline V gene, CDR1 is SGHVS and CDR2 is FQNEAQ. This CDR3 contains 15 residues. Unmatched junction bases numbered 4, after V lost 0 bases and J lost 4 bases. The CDR3 DNA follows: TGTGCCAGCAGCTTAGCACCGGGGACAGGCTATGGCTACACCTTC. The encoded protein is CASSLAPGTGYGYTF.

The CDR3 protein is CASRESLTEAFF. DNA for the CDR3: TGTGCCTCCCGGGAAAGCCTCACTGAAGCTTTCTTT. The chain combines TRBV30 with TRBJ1-1; D gene uncertain. This CDR3 has 12 residues. Germline-derived CDR1 and CDR2 are GTSNPN and SVGIG (reference sequence). The germline V and J ends were trimmed by 7 bases and 4 bases, with 13 bases remaining between them.

In nucleotides, the CDR3 is TGTGCCAGCAGCTTATTGAACAGCCCTAACTATGGCTACACCTTC. Translating gives CASSLLNSPNYGYTF. The rearrangement joins TRBV7-9 to TRBJ1-2; no firm D call. CDR1 is SEHNR, CDR2 FQNEAQ, per germline (reference sequence). The CDR3 has 15 residues. The V end lost 2 bases, the J end lost 0 bases, and 10 bases lay between the germline ends.